One sample yielded the 4 T cell receptor beta chains listed below, sequenced in a study of naive and memory T cell subsets. Indicated treatment: skin biopsy from PPD injection site in Mantoux-positive individual. An oligonucleotide containing a UMI was ligated to the 3' end of TCR cDNA. The SP2 primer and nested alpha and beta constant region primers amplified ligated cDNA in four rounds. Each CDR3 protein gets one entry after TCRdb re-called the UMI-ligation and nested PCR reads with MiXCR. The sample has 35,000 to 40,000 distinct CDR3 sequences, approximately 10% seen once. Here the sequenced sample was skin, taken from a tuberculin skin test site. Receptors originate from an adult in good health.

This clonotype has a count of ten or more. The chain has TRBV27 and TRBJ2-1, with TRBD2 matching over 9 bases. This CDR3 spans 14 amino acids. Germline-derived CDR1 and CDR2 are MNHEY and SMNVEV (reference sequence). V gave up 7 bases and J gave up 1 base; unmatched junction bases: 2. The DNA of the CDR3 is TGTGCCAGCAAGGGACTAGCTTCCTACAATGAGCAGTTCTTC. The encoded protein is CASKGLASYNEQFF.

The V gene is TRBV30, the J gene TRBJ1-1, with D possibly matching TRBD1 (5 bases). Trimming removed 7 bases from V and 2 bases from J, with 11 bases in between. CDR1 and CDR2 from the germline V gene are GTSNPN and SVGIG (reference sequence). The CDR3 is made up of 12 amino acids. The CDR3 nucleotides are TGTGCCTTGGGGACCGATAACACTGAAGCTTTCTTT. Residues: CALGTDNTEAFF.

The table lists this clonotype with many counts. This chain uses TRBV29-1 with TRBJ2-1; no clear D gene. This CDR3 has 13 amino acids. Trimming pared 8 bases from V and 0 bases from J, leaving 11 bases between. Germline-derived CDR1 and CDR2 are SQVTM and ANQGSEA. The CDR3, as DNA: TGCAGCAAAACAGAGAGCTCCTACAATGAGCAGTTCTTC. The encoded protein is CSKTESSYNEQFF.

This clonotype was seen ten or more times. The gene calls are TRBV20-1 and TRBJ2-7; TRBD1 aligns across 10 bases. Looked up from germline, CDR1 is DFQATT and CDR2 is SNEGSKA (reference sequence). The CDR3 extends over 14 amino acids. V lost 1 base, J lost 7 bases, and 7 bases stayed unmatched. CDR3 region: CSARGGTGVGEQYF. The CDR3 DNA follows: TGCAGTGCTAGAGGTGGGACAGGGGTGGGGGAGCAGTACTTC.